A selection of T cell receptor beta chains follows, all from one sample in a study of CD8+ T cells in alopecia areata. This table comes from immunoSEQ multiplex PCR, and its TCRdb copy is limited to in-frame clones, with some not included. The sample contains some 4,000 clones, 74% of which appear only once. The specimen comprised skin, sampled at week 24, from a patient treated with tofacitinib. All receptors derive from a human donor with alopecia areata. The CDR3 runs from the conserved cysteine through the conserved F or W.

j_call: TRBJ2-7
v_call: TRBV7-8
cdr3_length: 15
cdr3_aa: CASHPSGPPKHEQYF

j_call: TRBJ2-1
v_call: TRBV19
cdr3_length: 13
cdr3_aa: CASRRGLYNEQFF

j_call: TRBJ1-1
v_call: TRBV19
cdr3_length: 12
cdr3_aa: CASRDEYTEAFF

j_call: TRBJ2-5
v_call: TRBV6-6
cdr3_length: 13
cdr3_aa: CASSTSLKETQYF

j_call: TRBJ2-6
v_call: TRBV19
cdr3_length: 16
cdr3_aa: CASKMIPSSGANVLTF

j_call: -
v_call: TRBV30
cdr3_length: 11
cdr3_aa: CAWSVWDEQYF

j_call: TRBJ2-7
v_call: TRBV11-1
cdr3_length: 14
cdr3_aa: CASSSRDRTYEQYF

j_call: TRBJ1-1
v_call: TRBV7-9
cdr3_length: 19
cdr3_aa: CASTPKQGASKVRSTEAFF

j_call: TRBJ2-2
v_call: TRBV7-7
cdr3_length: 14
cdr3_aa: CASSLDRRTGELFF

j_call: TRBJ2-1
v_call: TRBV6-1
cdr3_length: 18
cdr3_aa: CASSELRAGASSYNEQFF

j_call: TRBJ1-4
v_call: TRBV15
cdr3_length: 12
cdr3_aa: CATSRDFRGTFF

j_call: TRBJ1-3
v_call: TRBV6-1
cdr3_length: 15
cdr3_aa: CASSVKTETGSTIYF

j_call: TRBJ2-7
v_call: TRBV30
cdr3_length: 12
cdr3_aa: CAWSPGAYEQYF

j_call: TRBJ2-4
v_call: TRBV29-1
cdr3_length: 12
cdr3_aa: CSPRDSRGIQYF

j_call: TRBJ1-1
v_call: TRBV14
cdr3_length: 12
cdr3_aa: CASSPSGRGAFF

j_call: TRBJ1-2
v_call: TRBV14
cdr3_length: 14
cdr3_aa: CASSQPGGHYGYTF

j_call: TRBJ2-3
v_call: TRBV5-8
cdr3_length: 14
cdr3_aa: CASSLGPPTDTQYF

j_call: TRBJ2-3
v_call: TRBV21-1
cdr3_length: 15
cdr3_aa: CASSKLLTGGDTQYF

j_call: TRBJ2-7
v_call: TRBV6-6
cdr3_length: 14
cdr3_aa: CASSQTQGSGEQYF

j_call: TRBJ2-1
v_call: TRBV7-2
cdr3_length: 17
cdr3_aa: CASSRDQRASSYNEQFF

j_call: TRBJ2-7
v_call: TRBV9
cdr3_length: 14
cdr3_aa: CASSASRASYEQYF

j_call: TRBJ1-1
v_call: TRBV19
cdr3_length: 15
cdr3_aa: CASSRASTPNTEAFF

j_call: TRBJ2-2
v_call: TRBV19
cdr3_length: 13
cdr3_aa: CASSTQGAGELFF

j_call: TRBJ1-6
v_call: TRBV6-5
cdr3_length: 16
cdr3_aa: CASSYPRAETNSPLHF

j_call: TRBJ1-1
v_call: TRBV11-2
cdr3_length: 13
cdr3_aa: CASSFGTANEAFF

j_call: TRBJ1-1
v_call: TRBV6-5
cdr3_length: 14
cdr3_aa: CASSFLQGNTEAFF

j_call: TRBJ2-5
v_call: TRBV6-5
cdr3_length: 13
cdr3_aa: CASSTSLKETQYF

j_call: TRBJ2-7
v_call: TRBV14
cdr3_length: 13
cdr3_aa: CASSKNTHYEQYF

j_call: TRBJ1-4
v_call: TRBV6-5
cdr3_length: 15
cdr3_aa: CASSRLGGGREKLFF

j_call: TRBJ1-6
v_call: TRBV7-2
cdr3_length: 15
cdr3_aa: CASSFDMGFGSPLHF

j_call: TRBJ1-4
v_call: TRBV30
cdr3_length: 11
cdr3_aa: CAWSPDEKLFF

j_call: TRBJ1-4
v_call: TRBV4-3
cdr3_length: 16
cdr3_aa: CASSQDRTGGGEKLFF

j_call: TRBJ2-2
v_call: TRBV10-1
cdr3_length: 15
cdr3_aa: CASSVGIAGTGELFF

j_call: TRBJ1-5
v_call: TRBV21-1
cdr3_length: 14
cdr3_aa: CASSDVGVRQPQHF

j_call: TRBJ2-7
v_call: TRBV11-2
cdr3_length: 16
cdr3_aa: CASSSQQGYLWGEQYF

j_call: TRBJ1-4
v_call: TRBV25-1
cdr3_length: 14
cdr3_aa: CASSGGPLDEKLFF

j_call: TRBJ2-5
v_call: TRBV7-6
cdr3_length: 15
cdr3_aa: CASSLDAGGQETQYF

j_call: TRBJ2-7
v_call: TRBV5-1
cdr3_length: 14
cdr3_aa: CASSFGGTGEEQYF

j_call: TRBJ1-1
v_call: TRBV9
cdr3_length: 18
cdr3_aa: CASSVGSNFRHPNTEAFF

j_call: TRBJ2-1
v_call: TRBV7-3
cdr3_length: 15
cdr3_aa: CASSLDGTVYNEQFF

j_call: TRBJ2-7
v_call: TRBV7-2
cdr3_length: 15
cdr3_aa: CASSSSPGQSYEQYF

j_call: TRBJ1-1
v_call: TRBV13
cdr3_length: 15
cdr3_aa: CASSFSIDGNTEAFF